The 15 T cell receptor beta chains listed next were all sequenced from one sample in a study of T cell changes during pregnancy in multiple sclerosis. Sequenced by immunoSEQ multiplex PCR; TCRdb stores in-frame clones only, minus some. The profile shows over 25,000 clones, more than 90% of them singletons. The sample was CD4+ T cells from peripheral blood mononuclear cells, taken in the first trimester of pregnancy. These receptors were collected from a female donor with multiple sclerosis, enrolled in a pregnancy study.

CDR3 sequence: CASKSMWGVDTEAFF. CDR3 bases: TGTGCCAGCAAAAGTATGTGGGGGGTTGACACTGAAGCTTTCTTT. The chain joins TRBV2 to TRBJ1-1; perhaps TRBD1 as D (5 bases). From germline, CDR1 is SNHLY and CDR2 FYNNEI. The CDR3 length is 15 residues. The V and J ends lost 7 bases and 3 bases respectively, with 18 bases between them.

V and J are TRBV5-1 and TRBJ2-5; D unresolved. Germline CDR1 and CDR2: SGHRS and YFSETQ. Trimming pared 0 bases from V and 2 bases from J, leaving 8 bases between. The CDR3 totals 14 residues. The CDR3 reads CASSLGAVQETQYF. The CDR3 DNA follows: TGCGCCAGCAGCTTGGGGGCAGTTCAAGAGACCCAGTACTTC.

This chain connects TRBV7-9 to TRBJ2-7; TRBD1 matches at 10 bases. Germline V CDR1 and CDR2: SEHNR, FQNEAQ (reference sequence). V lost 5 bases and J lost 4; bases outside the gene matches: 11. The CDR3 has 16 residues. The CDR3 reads CASSPRGGQGIYEQYF. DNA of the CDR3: TGTGCCAGCAGCCCTCGTGGGGGACAGGGGATATACGAGCAGTACTTC.

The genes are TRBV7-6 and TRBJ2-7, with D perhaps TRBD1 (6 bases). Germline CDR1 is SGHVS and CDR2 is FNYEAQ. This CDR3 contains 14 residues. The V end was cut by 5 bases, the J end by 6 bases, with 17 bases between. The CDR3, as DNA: TGTGCCAGCAGCCCAACGGACAGAGCCTCCGAGCAGTACTTC. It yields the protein CASSPTDRASEQYF.

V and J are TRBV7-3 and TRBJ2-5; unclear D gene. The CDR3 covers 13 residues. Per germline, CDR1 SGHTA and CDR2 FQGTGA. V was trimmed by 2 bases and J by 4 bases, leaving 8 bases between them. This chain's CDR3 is CASSLSFGETQYF. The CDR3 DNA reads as TGTGCCAGCAGCTTATCGTTCGGAGAGACCCAGTACTTC.

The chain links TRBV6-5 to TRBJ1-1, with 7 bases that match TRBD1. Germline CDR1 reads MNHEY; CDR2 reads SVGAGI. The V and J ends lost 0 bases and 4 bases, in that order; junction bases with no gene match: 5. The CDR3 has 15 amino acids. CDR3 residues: CASSYSEGAFTEAFF. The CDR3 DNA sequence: TGTGCCAGCAGTTACTCGGAGGGGGCGTTCACTGAAGCTTTCTTT.

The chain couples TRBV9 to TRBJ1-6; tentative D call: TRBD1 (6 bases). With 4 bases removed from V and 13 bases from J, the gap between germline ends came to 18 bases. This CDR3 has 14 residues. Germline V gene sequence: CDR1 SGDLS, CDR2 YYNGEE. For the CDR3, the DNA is TGTGCCAGCAGCCCGCAGGGGAGAGTCGGGCCCCTCCACTTT. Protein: CASSPQGRVGPLHF.

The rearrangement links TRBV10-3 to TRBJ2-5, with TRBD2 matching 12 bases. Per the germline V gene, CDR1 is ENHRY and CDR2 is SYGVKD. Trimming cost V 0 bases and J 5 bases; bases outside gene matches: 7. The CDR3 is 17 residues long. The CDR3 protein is CAISESGLAGIDETQYF. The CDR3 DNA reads TGTGCCATCAGTGAGTCAGGACTAGCGGGGATAGACGAGACCCAGTACTTC.

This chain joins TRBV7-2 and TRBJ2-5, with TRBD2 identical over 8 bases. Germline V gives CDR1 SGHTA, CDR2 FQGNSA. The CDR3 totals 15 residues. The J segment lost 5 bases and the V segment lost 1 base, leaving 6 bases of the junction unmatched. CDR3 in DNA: TGTGCCAGCAGCTTAGGGGGACTAGTTCGGGAGACCCAGTACTTC. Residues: CASSLGGLVRETQYF. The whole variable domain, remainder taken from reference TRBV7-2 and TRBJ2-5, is GAGVSQSPSNKVTEKGKDVELRCDPISGHTALYWYRQSLGQGLEFLIYFQGNSAPDKSGLPSDRFSAERTGGSVSTLTIQRTQQEDSAVYLCASSLGGLVRETQYFGPGTRLLVL.

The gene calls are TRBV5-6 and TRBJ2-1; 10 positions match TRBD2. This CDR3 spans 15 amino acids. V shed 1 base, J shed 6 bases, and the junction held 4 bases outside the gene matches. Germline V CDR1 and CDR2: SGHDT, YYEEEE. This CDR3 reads CASSLPAGGFNEQFF. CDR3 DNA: TGTGCCAGCAGCTTGCCAGCGGGGGGGTTCAATGAGCAGTTCTTC.

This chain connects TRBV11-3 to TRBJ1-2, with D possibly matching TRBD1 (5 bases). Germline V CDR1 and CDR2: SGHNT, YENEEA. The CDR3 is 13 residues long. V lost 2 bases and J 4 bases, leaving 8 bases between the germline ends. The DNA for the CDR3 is TGTGCCAGCAGCTTACGGGGGACCTATGGCTACACCTTC. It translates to CASSLRGTYGYTF.

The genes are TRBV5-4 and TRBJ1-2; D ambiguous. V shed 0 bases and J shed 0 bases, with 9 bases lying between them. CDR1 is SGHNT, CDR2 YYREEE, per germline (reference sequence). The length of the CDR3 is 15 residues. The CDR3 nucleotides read TGTGCCAGCAGCTTGGGGGCACACACTAACTATGGCTACACCTTC. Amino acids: CASSLGAHTNYGYTF.

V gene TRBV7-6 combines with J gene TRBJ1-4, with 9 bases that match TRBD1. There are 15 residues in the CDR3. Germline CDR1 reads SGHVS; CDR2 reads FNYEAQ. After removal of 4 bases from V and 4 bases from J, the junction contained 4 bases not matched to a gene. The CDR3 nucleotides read TGTGCCAGCAGCTCCCGACAGGGGGGTAATGAAAAACTGTTTTTT. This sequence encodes CASSSRQGGNEKLFF.

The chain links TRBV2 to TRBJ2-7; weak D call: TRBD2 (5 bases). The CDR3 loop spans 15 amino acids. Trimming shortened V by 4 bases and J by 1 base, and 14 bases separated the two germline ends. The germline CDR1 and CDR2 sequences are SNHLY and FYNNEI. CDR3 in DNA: TGTGCCAGCAGTGGATGGGGTCCGGGGTCCTACGAGCAGTACTTC. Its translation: CASSGWGPGSYEQYF.

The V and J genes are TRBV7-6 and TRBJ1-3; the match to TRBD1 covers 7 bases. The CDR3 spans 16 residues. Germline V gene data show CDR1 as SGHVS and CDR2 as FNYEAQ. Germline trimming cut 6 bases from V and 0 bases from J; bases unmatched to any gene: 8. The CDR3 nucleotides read TGTGCCAGCAGTTCTACAGGGGCCCCCTCTGGAAACACCATATATTTT. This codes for CASSSTGAPSGNTIYF.